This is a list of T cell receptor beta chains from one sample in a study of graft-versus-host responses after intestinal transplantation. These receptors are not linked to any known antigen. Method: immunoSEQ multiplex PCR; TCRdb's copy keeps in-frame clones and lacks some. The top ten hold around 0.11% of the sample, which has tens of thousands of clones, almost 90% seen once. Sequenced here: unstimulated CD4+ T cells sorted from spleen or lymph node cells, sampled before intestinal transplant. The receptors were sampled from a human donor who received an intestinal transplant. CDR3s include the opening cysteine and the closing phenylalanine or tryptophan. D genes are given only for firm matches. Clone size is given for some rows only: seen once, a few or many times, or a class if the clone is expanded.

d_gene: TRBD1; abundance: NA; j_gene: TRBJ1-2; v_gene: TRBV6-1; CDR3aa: CASSDPRDRGHSFYGYTF; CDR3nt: TGTGCCAGCAGTGACCCCCGGGACAGGGGGCACTCGTTCTATGGCTACACCTTC
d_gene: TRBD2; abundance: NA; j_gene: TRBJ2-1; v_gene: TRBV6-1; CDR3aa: CASSELGTTNYNEQFF; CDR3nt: TGTGCCAGCAGTGAATTGGGGACTACAAACTACAATGAGCAGTTCTTC
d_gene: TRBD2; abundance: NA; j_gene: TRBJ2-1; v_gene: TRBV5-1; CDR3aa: CASSLAGASGDNEQFF; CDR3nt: TGCGCCAGCAGCTTGGCTGGGGCTAGCGGGGACAATGAGCAGTTCTTC
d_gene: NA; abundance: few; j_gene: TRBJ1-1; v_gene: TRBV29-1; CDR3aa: CSVLFWNWSGAFF; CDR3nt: TGCAGCGTTTTATTCTGGAATTGGTCGGGAGCTTTCTTT
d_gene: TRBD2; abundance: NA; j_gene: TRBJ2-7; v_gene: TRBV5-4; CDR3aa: CASSLGPLAGHEQYF; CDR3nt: TGTGCCAGCAGCTTGGGTCCCCTAGCGGGGCACGAGCAGTACTTC
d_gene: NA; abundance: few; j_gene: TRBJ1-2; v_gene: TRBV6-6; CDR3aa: CASRKLDSYTYGYTF; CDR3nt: TGTGCCAGCAGGAAACTCGACAGTTACACCTATGGCTACACCTTC
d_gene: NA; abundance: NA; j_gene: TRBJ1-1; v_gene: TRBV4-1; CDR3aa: CASSQAPETEAFF; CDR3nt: TGCGCCAGCAGCCAAGCACCGGAGACTGAAGCTTTCTTT
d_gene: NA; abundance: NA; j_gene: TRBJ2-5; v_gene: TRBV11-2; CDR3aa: CASSFGGEETQYF; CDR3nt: TGTGCCAGCAGTTTCGGCGGGGAAGAGACCCAGTACTTC
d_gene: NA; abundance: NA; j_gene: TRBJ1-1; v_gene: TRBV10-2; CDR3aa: CASRQHTEAFF; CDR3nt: TGCGCCAGCAGACAACACACCGAAGCTTTCTTT
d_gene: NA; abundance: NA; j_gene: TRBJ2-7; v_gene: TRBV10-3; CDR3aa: CAISDSHSKYF; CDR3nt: TGTGCCATCAGTGATTCCCACTCGAAGTACTTC
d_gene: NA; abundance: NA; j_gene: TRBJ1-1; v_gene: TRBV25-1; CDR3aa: CASSGIPGVTEAFF; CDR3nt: TGTGCCAGCAGTGGGATTCCGGGGGTCACTGAAGCTTTCTTT
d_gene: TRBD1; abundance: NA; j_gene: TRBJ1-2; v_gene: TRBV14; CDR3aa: CASSFWTGNYGYTF; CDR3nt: TGTGCCAGCAGCTTTTGGACAGGAAACTATGGCTACACCTTC
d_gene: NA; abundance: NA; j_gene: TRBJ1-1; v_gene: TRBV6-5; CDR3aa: CASYYSRTEAFF; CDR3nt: TGTGCCAGCTATTATAGTCGCACTGAAGCTTTCTTT
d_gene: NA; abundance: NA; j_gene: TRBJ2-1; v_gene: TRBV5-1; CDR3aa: CASSLGVVAGNEQFF; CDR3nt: TGCGCCAGCAGCTTGGGGGTTGTCGCGGGGAATGAGCAGTTCTTC
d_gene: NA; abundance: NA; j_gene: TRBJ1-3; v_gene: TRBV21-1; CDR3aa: CASTRTGEGNTIYF; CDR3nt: TGTGCCAGCACCCGGACAGGAGAAGGAAACACCATATATTTT
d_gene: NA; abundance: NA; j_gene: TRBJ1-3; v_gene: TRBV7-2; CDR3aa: CASSPRRRSSGNTIYF; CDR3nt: TGTGCCAGCAGCCCGCGGAGACGAAGCTCTGGAAACACCATATATTTT
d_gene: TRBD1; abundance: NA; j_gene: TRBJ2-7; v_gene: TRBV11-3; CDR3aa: CASSPTGDRTHEQYF; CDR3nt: TGTGCCAGCAGCCCTACCGGGGACAGGACCCACGAGCAGTACTTC
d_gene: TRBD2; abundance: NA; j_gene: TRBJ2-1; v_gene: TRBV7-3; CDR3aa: CASSWGGTYNEQFF; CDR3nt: TGTGCCAGCAGCTGGGGAGGGACCTACAATGAGCAGTTCTTC
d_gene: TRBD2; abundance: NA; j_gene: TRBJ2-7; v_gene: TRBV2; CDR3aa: CASSDPGTSLYEQYF; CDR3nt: TGTGCCAGCAGTGATCCCGGGACTAGCCTCTACGAGCAGTACTTC
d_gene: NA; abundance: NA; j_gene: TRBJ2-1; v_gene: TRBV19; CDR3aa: CASSIVDRTINNEQFF; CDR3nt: TGTGCCAGTAGTATAGTCGACAGAACGATAAACAATGAGCAGTTCTTC
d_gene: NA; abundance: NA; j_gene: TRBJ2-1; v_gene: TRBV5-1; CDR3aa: CASSLNEYSYNEQFF; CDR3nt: TGCGCCAGCAGCCTGAATGAGTACTCCTACAATGAGCAGTTCTTC
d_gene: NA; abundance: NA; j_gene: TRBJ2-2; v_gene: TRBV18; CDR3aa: CASSPSRAGELFF; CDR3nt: TGTGCCAGCTCACCCTCCAGGGCAGGGGAGCTGTTTTTT
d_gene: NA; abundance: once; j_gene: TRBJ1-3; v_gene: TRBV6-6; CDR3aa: CASSPIRGSSGNTIYF; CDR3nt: TGTGCCAGCAGTCCAATACGGGGGAGCTCTGGAAACACCATATATTTT
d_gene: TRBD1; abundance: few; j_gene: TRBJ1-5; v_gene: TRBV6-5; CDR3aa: CASSYGTAGNQPQHF; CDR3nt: TGTGCCAGCAGTTACGGGACAGCGGGCAATCAGCCCCAGCATTTT